The 27 T cell receptor beta chains below were found in one sample sequenced in a study of breast tumors, draining lymph nodes, adjacent tissues. The lymph nodes were axillary draining lymph nodes from breast cancer patients. TCRdb reprocessed the multiplex PCR reads via MiXCR and lists one record per CDR3 protein. This table holds under 150,000 distinct CDR3 sequences, just under 20% found once. The sequencing sample was made of axillary lymph node tissue. The receptors derive from a female donor with breast cancer. Some clones in this sample may be carry-over from other donors' samples.

Many counts were recorded for this clonotype. V is TRBV28 and J is TRBJ1-6, with 11 bases that match TRBD1. This CDR3 spans 15 amino acids. The germline gives CDR1 MDHEN, CDR2 SYDVKM. Trimming removed 6 bases from V and 7 bases from J; junction bases left unmatched: 5. CDR3 in amino acids: CASRGQGVGNSPLHF. In nucleotides, the CDR3 is TGTGCCAGCAGGGGACAGGGGGTAGGAAATTCACCCCTCCACTTT.

The table lists this clonotype with many counts. The chain uses TRBV6-6 and TRBJ2-7; either TRBD1 or TRBD2 may supply D (7 bases each). Trimming left V 8 bases short and J 2 bases short, with 16 bases between. Germline V gene lookup returns CDR1 MNHNY and CDR2 SVGAGI (reference sequence). The CDR3 length is 14 residues. This CDR3 is CASGGGQRPYEQYF. In DNA, the CDR3 is TGTGCCAGCGGGGGGGGACAGCGCCCCTACGAGCAGTACTTC.

This chain joins TRBV25-1 and TRBJ2-1, with 14 bases lining up with TRBD2. Germline-derived CDR1 and CDR2 are MGHDK and SYGVNS. The CDR3 runs 18 residues. Losses at the gene ends were 2 bases for V and 4 bases for J; bases not matched to a gene: 7. The CDR3 DNA reads TGTGCCAGCAGTGAAAGCCCAGGACTAGCGGGGGGATACAATGAGCAGTTCTTC. As protein: CASSESPGLAGGYNEQFF.

Ten or more counts support this clonotype. The chain combines TRBV11-2 with TRBJ2-5, with TRBD1 identical over 9 bases. Germline-derived CDR1 and CDR2 are SGHAT and FQNNGV. There are 16 residues in the CDR3. The V segment lost 6 bases and the J segment 5 bases; nucleotides outside the gene matches: 13. CDR3 nucleotide sequence: TGTGCCAGCAGTTCCGGGACAGGGAGATCGGGGGAGACCCAGTACTTC. It translates to CASSSGTGRSGETQYF. Using reference TRBV11-2 and TRBJ2-5 for the parts outside the CDR3, the full variable domain is EAGVAQSPRYKIIEKRQSVAFWCNPISGHATLYWYQQILGQGPKLLIQFQNNGVVDDSQLPKDRFSAERLKGVDSTLKIQPAKLEDSAVYLCASSSGTGRSGETQYFGPGTRLLVL.

This clonotype was detected ten times or more. This rearrangement joins TRBV10-3 to TRBJ2-7; 8 nucleotides agree with TRBD2. Germline V gives CDR1 ENHRY, CDR2 SYGVKD. This CDR3 comprises 16 residues. V dropped 0 bases and J dropped 2; count of bases not matched to a gene: 6. The CDR3, as DNA: TGTGCCATCAGTGAGTCGATTAGCGGGGCCACCTACGAGCAGTACTTC. Amino acid sequence: CAISESISGATYEQYF.

Only a few counts were recorded for this clonotype. A read error is possible here, since a much larger clone lies one base away. The chain has TRBV20-1 and TRBJ2-7, with D maybe TRBD2 (5 bases). From germline, CDR1 is DFQATT and CDR2 SNEGSKA (reference sequence). This CDR3 has 10 residues. Trimming took 5 bases from V and 6 from J, leaving 8 bases between them. The CDR3 region is CSAVGSEQYF. In DNA form, the CDR3 reads TGCAGTGCTGTGGGGAGCGAGCAGTACTTC.

This clonotype has at least ten counts. The V call is TRBV7-2, the J call TRBJ1-2, with 7 positions matching TRBD1. The CDR3 contains 15 residues. V was clipped by 5 bases and J by 7 bases; unmatched bases: 13. The germline V gene encodes CDR1 SGHTA and CDR2 FQGNSA. The CDR3 here is CASSGGGGPRGGYTF. The CDR3 bases are TGTGCCAGCAGCGGGGGAGGGGGCCCCCGGGGTGGCTACACCTTC.

This clonotype showed up many times. The chain has TRBV5-4 and TRBJ2-3; possibly TRBD2 for D (6 bases). The germline V and J ends were trimmed by 2 bases and 6 bases, with 10 bases remaining between them. The CDR3 is made up of 13 amino acids. CDR1 is SGHNT and CDR2 is YYREEE in the germline V gene (reference sequence). The CDR3 nucleotides are TGTGCCAGCAGCTTATCGGGGGAGGATACGCAGTATTTT. Its translation: CASSLSGEDTQYF.

This clonotype has only a few counts. This chain links TRBV5-6 with TRBJ2-1, with 7 bases that match TRBD1. The CDR3 spans 17 residues. The J segment lost 0 bases and the V segment lost 5 bases, leaving 11 bases of the junction unmatched. Germline CDR1 SGHDT, CDR2 YYEEEE. The CDR3 loop reads CASRSTGISSSYNEQFF. The CDR3 DNA reads TGTGCCAGCAGGTCGACAGGGATTTCGAGCTCCTACAATGAGCAGTTCTTC.

The chain carries TRBV7-8 and TRBJ1-4; 7 bases agree with TRBD1. The germline CDR1 and CDR2 sequences are SGHVS and FQNEAQ. J gave up 8 bases and V 5 bases, and 8 bases lay outside the gene matches. CDR3 length: 14 amino acids. The CDR3 loop reads CASSQTGQEEKLFF. The CDR3 nucleotides are TGTGCCAGCAGCCAGACAGGGCAGGAGGAAAAACTGTTTTTT.

In this sample, this clonotype turned up many times. V and J are TRBV4-1 and TRBJ1-4; D may be TRBD1 (5 bases). Germline V lookup: CDR1 MGHRA, CDR2 YSYEKL. The CDR3 loop spans 14 amino acids. V was cut by 5 bases and J by 0 bases, with 7 bases left in between. The CDR3 DNA follows: TGCGCCAGCAGCAAGGGGTCAACTAATGAAAAACTGTTTTTT. It yields the protein CASSKGSTNEKLFF.

This clonotype came up many times. V usage is TRBV6-6 and J usage is TRBJ2-3; 16 positions agree with TRBD2. V lost 5 bases and J lost 1; bases outside the gene matches: 3. Germline lookup yields CDR1 MNHNY and CDR2 SVGAGI (reference sequence). The length of the CDR3 is 17 residues. DNA of the CDR3: TGTGCCAGCAGTCCGGGACTAGCGGGGGGGGGCACAGATACGCAGTATTTT. Its translation: CASSPGLAGGGTDTQYF.

This clonotype was counted a few times. The rearrangement uses TRBV6-5 and TRBJ1-2; D possibly corresponds to TRBD1 (5 bases). This CDR3 is built from 14 residues. Trimming cost V 7 bases and J 7 bases, with 19 bases left between them. Per the germline V gene, CDR1 is MNHEY and CDR2 is SVGAGI. In nucleotides, the CDR3 is TGTGCCAGCATTCCCCTCGGCAGGGAGGGTGGCTACACCTTC. It is translated as CASIPLGREGGYTF.

This clonotype was detected ten times or more. The chain uses TRBV20-1 and TRBJ2-7; perhaps TRBD2 as D (5 bases). There are 14 residues in the CDR3. V was pared by 6 bases and J by 0 bases, with 15 bases between. Germline V gene lookup returns CDR1 DFQATT and CDR2 SNEGSKA (reference sequence). The CDR3 DNA sequence: TGCAGTGCCACGGGATTAGGGAGCTCCTACGAGCAGTACTTC. This codes for CSATGLGSSYEQYF.

The rearrangement joins TRBV20-1 to TRBJ2-7; TRBD2 aligns across 11 bases. The V gene's germline CDR1 is DFQATT and CDR2 SNEGSKA (reference sequence). Germline trimming cut 3 bases from V and 5 bases from J; bases unmatched to any gene: 6. The CDR3 is 14 residues long. CDR3 nucleotide sequence: TGCAGTGCTAGTGGAAAGACTAGCGGGAACGAGCAGTACTTC. Its translation: CSASGKTSGNEQYF.

This clonotype appeared many times. The chain links TRBV10-1 to TRBJ1-2, with D unclear. The germline V gene encodes CDR1 WNHNN and CDR2 SYGVQD (reference sequence). V was trimmed by 2 bases and J by 2 bases, leaving 6 bases between them. CDR3 length equals 13 residues. The CDR3 DNA sequence: TGCGCCAGCAGTGAGGGCAGAAACTATGGCTACACCTTC. Its protein is CASSEGRNYGYTF.

This clonotype was counted many times. The chain uses TRBV28 and TRBJ2-1; 7 nucleotides align to TRBD2. The CDR3 is 14 residues long. J gave up 6 bases and V 5 bases, and 7 bases lay outside the gene matches. Per the germline V gene, CDR1 is MDHEN and CDR2 is SYDVKM. The CDR3 sequence is CASSPPLAVNEQFF. CDR3 DNA sequence: TGTGCCAGCAGTCCTCCTCTAGCGGTCAATGAGCAGTTCTTC.

In this sample, this clonotype turned up a few times. This chain uses TRBV7-2 with TRBJ2-2, with D perhaps TRBD2 (7 bases). Trimming took off 1 base at V and 7 bases at J, with 13 bases between the two ends. This CDR3 spans 15 amino acids. Germline CDR1 reads SGHTA; CDR2 reads FQGNSA. As DNA, the CDR3 is TGTGCCAGCAGCTTAGAGGGGGGGTCGGGCGGGGAGCTGTTTTTT. It is translated as CASSLEGGSGGELFF.

A remark on this clonotype: Possible read error: a much larger clone is one base away. The DNA of the CDR3 is TGCCCCAGCAGTGAAGGTAGCGGGAGTAACATTCAGTACTTC. Amino acid sequence: CPSSEGSGSNIQYF. This chain joins TRBV10-2 and TRBJ2-4; 9 nucleotides line up with TRBD2. Germline CDR1 is WSHSY and CDR2 is SAAADI. The length of the CDR3 is 14 residues.

This clonotype was picked up many times. V and J are TRBV20-1 and TRBJ2-1; D is perhaps TRBD2 (6 bases). Germline CDR1 DFQATT, CDR2 SNEGSKA (reference sequence). The CDR3 sequence is 16 residues long. V lost 1 base to trimming and J lost 4 bases, with 17 bases between them. CDR3 nucleotide sequence: TGCAGTGCTAGAGCAATAACGGGACTGCTGTACAATGAGCAGTTCTTC. It encodes CSARAITGLLYNEQFF.

This clonotype was counted ten times or more. One junction end does not reproduce the germline sequence, and a read error may be involved. This chain joins TRBV7-7 and TRBJ2-7, with 11 positions matching TRBD1. The CDR3 sequence is 15 residues long. Germline V gives CDR1 SSHAT, CDR2 FNYEAQ (reference sequence). CDR3 sequence reads: CASSVGQGASYEQYF. The CDR3 DNA reads as TGTGCTAGCAGCGTCGGACAGGGGGCCTCCTACGAGCAGTACTTC.

Comment on this clonotype: The final CDR3 position lacks the conserved phenylalanine or tryptophan, pointing to a likely read error. The chain has TRBV10-3 and TRBJ1-4, with D possibly being TRBD1 (6 bases). In germline, CDR1 is ENHRY, CDR2 SYGVKD. The CDR3 has 16 amino acids. The CDR3 region has the DNA TGTGCCACCAGTCCCGGGACATTTGCAACTAATGAAAAACTGTTTCTT. It codes for CATSPGTFATNEKLFL.

This clonotype was seen at least ten times. Here the CDR3 DNA reads TGTGCCAGTGCCGCTCTAGCGGGGCGGGGTGAGCAGTTCTTC. Protein sequence: CASAALAGRGEQFF. V and J are TRBV19 and TRBJ2-1; 9 positions match TRBD2. Germline V gives CDR1 LNHDA, CDR2 SQIVND (reference sequence). V shed 8 bases and J 9 bases; nucleotides not matched to a gene: 11. This CDR3 is built from 14 residues.

Concerning this clonotype: A much larger clonotype is one base distant, so this may be a read error. The V and J genes are TRBV7-9 and TRBJ2-2, with D possibly matching TRBD1 (5 bases). V was clipped by 6 bases and J by 5 bases, with 13 bases between them. The CDR3 is 14 residues long. Germline CDR1 SEHNR, CDR2 FQNEAQ (reference sequence). The CDR3: CASSRARDTGELFF. For the CDR3, the DNA is TGTGCCAGCAGTCGTGCCAGGGATACCGGGGAGCTGTTTTTT.

In its sample, this clonotype was seen a few times. This sequence joins TRBV6-2 or TRBV6-3 and TRBJ2-2; a weak D match, TRBD2 (5 bases). Trimming removed 4 bases at V and 5 bases at J, with 11 bases between. The CDR3 runs to 14 residues. CDR1 is MNHEY, CDR2 SVGEGT, per germline. CDR3 amino acids: CASSFLPGTGELFF. CDR3 coding DNA: TGTGCCAGCAGTTTTCTCCCGGGAACCGGGGAGCTGTTTTTT.

CDR3 in amino acids: CSATRSATDTQYF. The DNA of the CDR3 is TGCAGTGCTACGCGGTCTGCCACAGATACGCAGTATTTT. The chain employs TRBV20-1 and TRBJ2-3, with D unresolved. The CDR3 covers 13 residues. V was pared by 4 bases and J by 2 bases, with 10 bases between. Germline CDR1 and CDR2: DFQATT and SNEGSKA (reference sequence).

As to this clonotype: A much bigger clone sits one base away, suggesting this may be a read error. The V call is TRBV6-4, the J call TRBJ2-1; 8 nucleotides align to TRBD2. This CDR3 has 17 residues. Trimming removed 8 bases from V and 6 bases from J; junction bases left unmatched: 18. Germline loops: CDR1 MRHNA, CDR2 SNTAGT. Here the CDR3 DNA reads TGTGCCAGCGGCGTACGGCCAGCGGGGGCATTCGGCAATGAGCAGTTCTTC. Translation: CASGVRPAGAFGNEQFF.